This entry lists 32 T cell receptor beta chains sequenced from one sample in a study of Tregs in tolerant kidney transplant recipients. Repertoires were generated with immunoSEQ multiplex PCR, while TCRdb's copy carries only in-frame clones and drops some. Of around 86,000 clones listed, roughly 90% are singletons. Recipients received nonmyeloablative bone marrow transplants from related graft donors, with transient mixed chimerism. The sample in question was CD4+ T cells from blood (PBMCs), obtained 24 months after the transplant. The receptors were gathered from a human patient who received a combined kidney and bone marrow transplant. Part of the T cell pool may stem from the graft donor.

The rearrangement joins TRBV5-1 to TRBJ1-2; 9 nucleotides agree with TRBD1. The V gene's germline CDR1 is SGHRS and CDR2 YFSETQ. The CDR3 is 16 amino acids. V shed 0 bases, J shed 4 bases, and the junction held 7 bases outside the gene matches. The DNA of the CDR3 is TGCGCCAGCAGCTTGGCCCCCGGGACAGGGATCTATGGCTACACCTTC. This sequence encodes CASSLAPGTGIYGYTF. The whole variable domain, remainder taken from reference TRBV5-1 and TRBJ1-2, is KAGVTQTPRYLIKTRGQQVTLSCSPISGHRSVSWYQQTPGQGLQFLFEYFSETQRNKGNFPGRFSGRQFSNSRSEMNVSTLELGDSALYLCASSLAPGTGIYGYTFGSGTRLTVV.

The J gene is TRBJ2-7, the V gene TRBV19, with 7 bases identical to TRBD2. The germline CDR1 and CDR2 sequences are LNHDA and SQIVND (reference sequence). Trimming took 3 bases from V and 5 from J; bases not matched to a gene: 7. CDR3 size: 14 residues. The DNA of the CDR3 is TGTGCCAGTAGTATTCGTGGGGGGGTGGACGAGCAGTACTTC. Its translation: CASSIRGGVDEQYF.

The rearrangement links TRBV30 to TRBJ2-7; possibly TRBD2 for D (6 bases). Germline V lookup: CDR1 GTSNPN, CDR2 SVGIG (reference sequence). V gave up 1 base and J gave up 0 bases, with 7 bases separating them. The CDR3 spans 13 residues. CDR3 amino acids: CAWSGGLSYEQYF. CDR3 in DNA: TGTGCCTGGAGTGGGGGACTCTCCTACGAGCAGTACTTC.

The J gene is TRBJ1-5, the V gene TRBV9; 10 bases line up with TRBD1. The CDR3 contains 14 residues. Germline V gives CDR1 SGDLS, CDR2 YYNGEE. V lost 4 bases, J lost 6 bases, and 4 bases stayed unmatched. The CDR3 coding sequence is TGTGCCAGCAGCCGACAGGGGGCCCGTCAGCCCCAGCATTTT. Its protein product is CASSRQGARQPQHF.

This clone is a singleton in its sample. The chain combines TRBV27 with TRBJ2-3; 9 bases fit TRBD1. CDR3 length: 15 amino acids. CDR1 and CDR2 from the germline V gene are MNHEY and SMNVEV (reference sequence). Losses at the gene ends were 10 bases for V and 0 bases for J; bases not matched to a gene: 8. The CDR3 DNA follows: TGTGCCACCACGAAGGACAGGGGTAGCACAGATACGCAGTATTTT. Translating it yields CATTKDRGSTDTQYF.

For this clone: This likely comes from a read error, as the CDR3 has no conserved phenylalanine or tryptophan at its end. DNA of the CDR3: TGTGCCAGCAGTTACTCGAGAGAACAGAGTTTCTATGGCTACACCCTC. Translated, it gives CASSYSREQSFYGYTL. The chain carries TRBV6-6 and TRBJ1-2; D gene ambiguous. CDR1 MNHNY and CDR2 SVGAGI come from the germline V gene (reference sequence). Trimming removed 0 bases at V and 4 bases at J, with 15 bases between. The CDR3 length is 16 residues.

The CDR3 reads CASSPPSRTGELFF. DNA for the CDR3: TGTGCCAGCTCACCACCGAGTCGGACCGGGGAGCTGTTTTTT. The rearrangement links TRBV18 to TRBJ2-2; no firm D call. The CDR3 length is 14 residues. V was shortened by 0 bases and J by 5 bases, with 7 bases between the two germline ends. Germline values: CDR1 KGHSH, CDR2 LQKENI.

The chain carries TRBV5-1 and TRBJ1-5; 7 bases match TRBD1. The germline V gene has CDR1 SGHRS and CDR2 YFSETQ. The CDR3 is 15 amino acids. The V gene end was trimmed by 4 bases and the J gene end by 4 bases; junction bases not matched to a gene: 8. For the CDR3, the DNA is TGCGCCAGCAGCCCTTCAGGGGGACGAAATCAGCCCCAGCATTTT. This translates into CASSPSGGRNQPQHF.

The genes are TRBV15 and TRBJ1-5; a possible D gene is TRBD1 (6 bases). Germline CDR1 LNHNV, CDR2 YYDKDF (reference sequence). V was cut by 1 base and J by 5 bases, with 12 bases left in between. CDR3 size: 15 residues. CDR3: CATSRGSQGHQPQHF. Written as DNA, the CDR3 is TGTGCCACCAGCAGAGGTTCACAGGGACATCAGCCCCAGCATTTT.

V gene TRBV2 combines with J gene TRBJ2-5; TRBD2 matches 10 bases. Judging by the DNA end, TRBJ2-7 fits better; the J call may be wrong. The CDR3 is 15 amino acids. Germline lookup yields CDR1 SNHLY and CDR2 FYNNEI. DNA for the CDR3: TGTGCCAGCGGCCCCTTAAGCGGGGGGGCCTACGAGCAGTACTTC. This sequence encodes CASGPLSGGAYEQYF.

This chain uses TRBV2 with TRBJ1-2; a possible D gene is TRBD1 (6 bases). The germline V and J ends were trimmed by 9 bases and 0 bases, with 11 bases remaining between them. Germline CDR1 reads SNHLY; CDR2 reads FYNNEI. This CDR3 is built from 13 residues. CDR3 nucleotide sequence: TGTGCCAGAAGGGACACGGCTAACTATGGCTACACCTTC. This translates into CARRDTANYGYTF.

The V call is TRBV18, the J call TRBJ2-1, with D possibly being TRBD2 (6 bases). V was clipped by 4 bases and J by 5 bases, with 18 bases between them. The CDR3 totals 16 residues. The germline V gene encodes CDR1 KGHSH and CDR2 LQKENI. The CDR3 reads CASSHPGTFNNNEQFF. As DNA, the CDR3 is TGTGCCAGCTCACATCCCGGGACTTTCAATAACAATGAGCAGTTCTTC.

The CDR3 spells CASSQAGYGSTDTQYF. The CDR3 DNA reads TGTGCCAGCAGCCAAGCGGGATATGGGAGCACAGATACGCAGTATTTT. The rearrangement links TRBV4-2 to TRBJ2-3; D might be TRBD2 (5 bases). V gave up 1 base and J gave up 0 bases, with 11 bases separating them. Germline V CDR1 and CDR2: LGHNA, YNFKEQ. The CDR3 extends over 16 amino acids.

The chain couples TRBV6-5 to TRBJ2-7, with TRBD2 identical over 11 bases. The CDR3 has 13 residues. CDR1 MNHEY and CDR2 SVGAGI come from the germline V gene. The junction had 3 bases not matched to a gene; V was cut back by 6 bases and J by 5 bases. CDR3 nucleotide sequence: TGTGCCAGCAGGGCTAGCGGGAGGAACGAGCAGTACTTC. This translates into CASRASGRNEQYF.

This chain joins TRBV11-3 and TRBJ1-1; D possibly corresponds to TRBD1 (6 bases). CDR1 is SGHNT and CDR2 is YENEEA in the germline V gene. Trimming left V 5 bases short and J 5 bases short, with 18 bases between. The CDR3 spans 15 residues. DNA for the CDR3: TGTGCCAGCAGCGACTCGAACCCCAGGGGAACTGAAGCTTTCTTT. Its translation is CASSDSNPRGTEAFF.

This sequence joins TRBV10-3 and TRBJ2-1; 8 nucleotides line up with TRBD2. V lost 4 bases to trimming and J lost 0 bases; unmatched junction nucleotides: 5. In germline, CDR1 is ENHRY, CDR2 SYGVKD. This CDR3 contains 16 residues. The DNA for the CDR3 is TGTGCCATCAGTGCTAGTAGCGGGGCCTCCTACAATGAGCAGTTCTTC. Its translation: CAISASSGASYNEQFF.

This chain joins TRBV5-6 and TRBJ1-1, with a possible D match to TRBD1 (6 bases). The germline CDR1 and CDR2 sequences are SGHDT and YYEEEE. V was clipped by 2 bases and J by 2 bases, with 10 bases between them. The CDR3 is 14 amino acids. CDR3 amino acids: CASSFLQGNTEAFF. CDR3 coding DNA: TGTGCCAGCAGCTTTTTACAGGGAAACACTGAAGCTTTCTTT.

The chain joins TRBV6-5 to TRBJ1-3; D not resolved. CDR3 size: 15 residues. Germline V gene data show CDR1 as MNHEY and CDR2 as SVGAGI. The V end was cut by 4 bases, the J end by 0 bases, with 10 bases between. The CDR3 spells CASSSPHSSGNTIYF. The CDR3 nucleotides are TGTGCCAGCAGTTCCCCCCACAGCTCTGGAAACACCATATATTTT.

The chain recombines TRBV2 with TRBJ2-5; D is possibly TRBD1 (5 bases). With the DNA end fitting TRBJ2-7 better, the J assignment may be wrong. Germline V CDR1 and CDR2: SNHLY, FYNNEI. This CDR3 region has 15 residues. As DNA, the CDR3 is TGTGCCAGCGAAAAATCGACAGCCTCTACCTACGAGCAGTACTTC. It yields the protein CASEKSTASTYEQYF.

This chain uses TRBV11-3 with TRBJ1-2; TRBD1 is a possible D gene (6 bases). The CDR3 loop spans 14 amino acids. The germline V gene has CDR1 SGHNT and CDR2 YENEEA. The V end was cut by 1 base, the J end by 7 bases, with 13 bases between. CDR3 loop: CASSLVGTLTGYTF. CDR3 DNA sequence: TGTGCCAGCAGCTTAGTTGGGACACTGACTGGCTACACCTTC.

The CDR3 loop is CASSSVADSYEQYF. The CDR3 region has the DNA TGTGCCAGCAGTTCCGTAGCGGACTCCTACGAGCAGTACTTC. This sequence joins TRBV6-5 and TRBJ2-7; a weak D match, TRBD2 (6 bases). V was clipped by 4 bases and J by 0 bases, with 10 bases between them. The germline CDR1 and CDR2 sequences are MNHEY and SVGAGI. CDR3 length equals 14 residues.

This chain uses TRBV6-4 with TRBJ2-2; 8 bases match TRBD1. From germline, CDR1 is MRHNA and CDR2 SNTAGT. The CDR3 length is 17 residues. After removal of 2 bases from V and 5 bases from J, the junction contained 10 bases not matched to a gene. DNA for the CDR3: TGTGCCAGCAGTGACAAGGGACAGGTACTAACAACCGGGGAGCTGTTTTTT. This codes for CASSDKGQVLTTGELFF.

V gene TRBV7-9 combines with J gene TRBJ2-1; no clear D gene. Trimming pared 5 bases from V and 5 bases from J, leaving 10 bases between. CDR1 is SEHNR and CDR2 is FQNEAQ in the germline V gene (reference sequence). The CDR3 totals 13 residues. The DNA of the CDR3 is TGTGCCAGCAGCCCCACAGCTCACAATGAGCAGTTCTTC. It specifies CASSPTAHNEQFF.

The chain employs TRBV27 and TRBJ2-1, with a tentative D call TRBD1 (6 bases). The germline V and J ends were trimmed by 5 bases and 2 bases, with 19 bases remaining between them. Per germline, CDR1 MNHEY and CDR2 SMNVEV (reference sequence). The CDR3 runs to 17 residues. CDR3 sequence: CASSRFTGKGTYNEQFF. The CDR3 coding sequence is TGTGCCAGCAGTCGTTTCACAGGGAAGGGAACCTACAATGAGCAGTTCTTC.

The chain employs TRBV7-2 and TRBJ2-2; D call uncertain. The CDR3 has 14 amino acids. Germline V gives CDR1 SGHTA, CDR2 FQGNSA. V lost 5 bases, J lost 1 base, and 8 bases lay in between. CDR3 coding DNA: TGTGCCAGCAGCGGCCGGGTGAACACCGGGGAGCTGTTTTTT. Protein: CASSGRVNTGELFF.

For this clone: Other nucleotide sequences from this sample produce the same CDR3. The J gene is TRBJ1-2, the V gene TRBV28; weak D call: TRBD1 (5 bases). Germline CDR1 MDHEN, CDR2 SYDVKM. The CDR3 sequence is 11 residues long. The V end was cut by 5 bases, the J end by 5 bases, with 6 bases between. CDR3 nucleotides: TGTGCCAGCAGTACAGGTTATGGCTACACCTTC. The encoded protein is CASSTGYGYTF.

V is TRBV4-3 and J is TRBJ1-2; D is unresolved. Per germline, CDR1 LGHNA and CDR2 YSLEER. V dropped 3 bases and J dropped 10 bases, with 9 bases sitting between them. CDR3 size: 11 residues. For the CDR3, the DNA is TGCGCCAGCAGCCACTATCTCACCTACACCTTC. It yields the protein CASSHYLTYTF.

This chain uses TRBV7-9 with TRBJ2-7; the D gene is possibly TRBD2 (6 bases). The CDR3 is 14 amino acids. CDR1 is SEHNR, CDR2 FQNEAQ, per germline (reference sequence). Trimming removed 3 bases at V and 1 base at J, with 10 bases between. The CDR3 DNA sequence: TGTGCCAGCAGCTTGGGGGGTTTGTCCTACGAGCAGTACTTC. Amino acids: CASSLGGLSYEQYF.

V is TRBV2 and J is TRBJ2-7; TRBD1 matches at 8 bases. Losses at the gene ends were 7 bases for V and 4 bases for J; bases not matched to a gene: 12. Germline-derived CDR1 and CDR2 are SNHLY and FYNNEI. This CDR3 contains 15 residues. This CDR3 reads CASKGLRTGLYEQYF. In nucleotides, the CDR3 is TGTGCCAGCAAAGGGTTGAGGACAGGGCTGTACGAGCAGTACTTC.

The rearrangement joins TRBV5-1 to TRBJ2-1, with TRBD2 matching 7 bases. This CDR3 spans 19 amino acids. CDR1 SGHRS and CDR2 YFSETQ come from the germline V gene. J gave up 0 bases and V 0 bases, and 12 bases lay outside the gene matches. The CDR3 here is CASSLEGSGTKRSYNEQFF. The CDR3 bases are TGCGCCAGCAGCTTGGAGGGAAGCGGGACGAAGCGCTCCTACAATGAGCAGTTCTTC.

The chain carries TRBV30 and TRBJ1-2, with a weak D call TRBD1 (5 bases). The CDR3 extends over 13 amino acids. V dropped 3 bases and J dropped 4 bases, with 12 bases sitting between them. CDR1 is GTSNPN, CDR2 SVGIG, per germline (reference sequence). The CDR3 loop reads CAWRNQGGYGYTF. CDR3 sequence (DNA): TGTGCCTGGAGAAACCAGGGTGGCTATGGCTACACCTTC.

The V and J genes are TRBV7-7 and TRBJ2-6; D gene ambiguous. Germline CDR1 and CDR2: SSHAT and FNYEAQ (reference sequence). This CDR3 spans 16 amino acids. Between the trimmed V and J ends, which lost 5 bases and 1 base, there was a span of 12 bases. CDR3 bases: TGTGCCAGCAGCCGTACACAGTCATCTGGGGCCAACGTCCTGACTTTC. Its translation: CASSRTQSSGANVLTF. Using reference TRBV7-7 and TRBJ2-6 for the parts outside the CDR3, the full variable domain is GAGVSQSPRYKVTKRGQDVTLRCDPISSHATLYWYQQALGQGPEFLTYFNYEAQPDKSGLPSDRFSAERPEGSISTLTIQRTEQRDSAMYRCASSRTQSSGANVLTFGAGSRLTVL.